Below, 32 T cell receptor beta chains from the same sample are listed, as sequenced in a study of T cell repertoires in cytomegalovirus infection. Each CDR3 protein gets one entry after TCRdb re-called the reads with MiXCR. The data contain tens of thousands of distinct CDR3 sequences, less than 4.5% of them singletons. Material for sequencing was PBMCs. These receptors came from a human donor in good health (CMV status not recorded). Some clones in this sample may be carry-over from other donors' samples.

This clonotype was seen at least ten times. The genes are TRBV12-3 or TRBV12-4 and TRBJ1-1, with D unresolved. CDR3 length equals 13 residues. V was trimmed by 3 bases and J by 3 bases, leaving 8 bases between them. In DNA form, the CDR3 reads TGTGCCAGCAGTTTGGACGCCTACACTGAAGCTTTCTTT. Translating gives CASSLDAYTEAFF.

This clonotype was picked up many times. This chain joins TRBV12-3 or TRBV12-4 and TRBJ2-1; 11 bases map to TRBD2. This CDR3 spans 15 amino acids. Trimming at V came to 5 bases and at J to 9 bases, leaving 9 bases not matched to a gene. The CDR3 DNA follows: TGTGCCAGCAGTCCTACTAGCGGGGGCCGGGGTGAGCAGTTCTTC. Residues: CASSPTSGGRGEQFF.

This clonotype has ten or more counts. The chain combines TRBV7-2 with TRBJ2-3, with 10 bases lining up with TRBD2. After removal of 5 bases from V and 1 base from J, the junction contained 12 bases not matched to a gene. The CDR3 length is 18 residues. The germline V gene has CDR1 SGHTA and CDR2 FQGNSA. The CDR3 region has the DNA TGTGCCAGCAGCCCGGGACTAGCGTGGTATCCTGGCACAGATACGCAGTATTTT. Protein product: CASSPGLAWYPGTDTQYF.

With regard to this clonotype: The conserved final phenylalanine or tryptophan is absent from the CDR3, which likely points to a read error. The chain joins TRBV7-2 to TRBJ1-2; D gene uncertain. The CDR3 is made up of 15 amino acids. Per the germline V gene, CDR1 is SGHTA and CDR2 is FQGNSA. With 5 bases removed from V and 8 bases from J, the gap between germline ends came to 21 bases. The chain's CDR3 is CASSQYLDEEGGYTV. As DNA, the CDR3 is TGTGCCAGCAGCCAATACCTCGACGAAGAAGGAGGCTACACCGTC.

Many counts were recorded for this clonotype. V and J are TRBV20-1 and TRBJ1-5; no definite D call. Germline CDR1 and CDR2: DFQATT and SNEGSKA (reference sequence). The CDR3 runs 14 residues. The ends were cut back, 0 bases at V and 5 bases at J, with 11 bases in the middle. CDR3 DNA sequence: TGCAGTGCTAGAGATTGGACGGGCGATCAGCCCCAGCATTTT. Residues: CSARDWTGDQPQHF.

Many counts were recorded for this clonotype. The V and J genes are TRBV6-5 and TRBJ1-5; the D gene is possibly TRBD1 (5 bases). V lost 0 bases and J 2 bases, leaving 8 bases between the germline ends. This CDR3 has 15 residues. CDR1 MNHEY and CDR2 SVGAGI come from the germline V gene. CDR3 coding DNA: TGTGCCAGCAGTTACTCGGGGGGTGGCAATCAGCCCCAGCATTTT. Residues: CASSYSGGGNQPQHF.

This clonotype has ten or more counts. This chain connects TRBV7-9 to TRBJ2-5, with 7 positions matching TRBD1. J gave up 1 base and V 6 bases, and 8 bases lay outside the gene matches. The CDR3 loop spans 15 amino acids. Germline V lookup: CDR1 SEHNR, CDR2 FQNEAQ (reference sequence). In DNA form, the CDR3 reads TGTGCCAGCAGACTCGACAGGGTACTCCAAGAGACCCAGTACTTC. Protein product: CASRLDRVLQETQYF.

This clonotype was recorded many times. The CDR3 DNA sequence: TGTGCCAGCGGGGGACAGGGGGTAGGGTCACCCCTCCACTTT. Translating it yields CASGGQGVGSPLHF. The chain combines TRBV6-5 with TRBJ1-6, with TRBD1 matching over 11 bases. CDR1 is MNHEY, CDR2 SVGAGI, per germline. This CDR3 has 14 amino acids. V was pared by 8 bases and J by 10 bases, with 7 bases of the junction left unmatched.

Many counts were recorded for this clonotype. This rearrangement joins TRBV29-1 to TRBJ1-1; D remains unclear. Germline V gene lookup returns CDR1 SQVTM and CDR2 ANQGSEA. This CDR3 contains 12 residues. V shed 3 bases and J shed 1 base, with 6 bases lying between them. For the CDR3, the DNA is TGCAGCGTTGATCCATGGAACACTGAAGCTTTCTTT. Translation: CSVDPWNTEAFF.

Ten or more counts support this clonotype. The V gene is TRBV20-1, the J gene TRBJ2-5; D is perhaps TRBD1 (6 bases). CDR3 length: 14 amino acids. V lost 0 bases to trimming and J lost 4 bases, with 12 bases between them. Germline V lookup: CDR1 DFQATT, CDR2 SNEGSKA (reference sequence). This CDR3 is CSARDLVRGETQYF. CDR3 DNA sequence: TGCAGTGCTAGAGATCTGGTCAGGGGAGAGACCCAGTACTTC.

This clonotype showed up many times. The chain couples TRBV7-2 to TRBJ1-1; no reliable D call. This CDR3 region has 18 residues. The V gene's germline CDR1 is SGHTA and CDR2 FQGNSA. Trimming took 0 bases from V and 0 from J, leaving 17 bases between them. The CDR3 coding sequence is TGTGCCAGCAGCTTAGCGCTTACCACTCGACTTATGAACACTGAAGCTTTCTTT. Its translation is CASSLALTTRLMNTEAFF. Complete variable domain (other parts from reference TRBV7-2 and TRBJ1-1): GAGVSQSPSNKVTEKGKDVELRCDPISGHTALYWYRQSLGQGLEFLIYFQGNSAPDKSGLPSDRFSAERTGGSVSTLTIQRTQQEDSAVYLCASSLALTTRLMNTEAFFGQGTRLTVV.

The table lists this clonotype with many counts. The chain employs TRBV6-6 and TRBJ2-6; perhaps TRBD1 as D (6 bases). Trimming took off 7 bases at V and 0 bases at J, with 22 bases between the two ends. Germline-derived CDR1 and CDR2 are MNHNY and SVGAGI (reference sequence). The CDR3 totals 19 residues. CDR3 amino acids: CASILGQGHQSSGANVLTF. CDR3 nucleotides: TGTGCCAGCATCCTAGGCCAGGGGCACCAATCCTCTGGGGCCAACGTCCTGACTTTC.

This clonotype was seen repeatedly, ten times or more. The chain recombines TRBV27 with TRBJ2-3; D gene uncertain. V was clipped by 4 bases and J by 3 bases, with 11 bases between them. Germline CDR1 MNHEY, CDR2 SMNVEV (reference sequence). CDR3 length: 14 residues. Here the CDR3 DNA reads TGTGCCAGCAGTTCCTACTCCTGGACAGATACGCAGTATTTT. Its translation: CASSSYSWTDTQYF.

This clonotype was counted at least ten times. CDR3 sequence (DNA): TGTGCCACCAGCCTTCTCAGCAATCAGCCCCAGCATTTT. Translating it yields CATSLLSNQPQHF. This chain connects TRBV15 to TRBJ1-5; no definite D call. The CDR3 contains 13 residues. CDR1 LNHNV and CDR2 YYDKDF come from the germline V gene (reference sequence). Between the trimmed V and J ends, which lost 5 bases and 1 base, there was a span of 6 bases.

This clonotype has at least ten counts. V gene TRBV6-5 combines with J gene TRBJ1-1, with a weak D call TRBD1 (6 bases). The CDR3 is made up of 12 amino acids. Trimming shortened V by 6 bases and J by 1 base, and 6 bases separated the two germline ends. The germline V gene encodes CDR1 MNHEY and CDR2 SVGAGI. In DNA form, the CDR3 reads TGTGCCAGCAGGACAGGGAACACTGAAGCTTTCTTT. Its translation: CASRTGNTEAFF.

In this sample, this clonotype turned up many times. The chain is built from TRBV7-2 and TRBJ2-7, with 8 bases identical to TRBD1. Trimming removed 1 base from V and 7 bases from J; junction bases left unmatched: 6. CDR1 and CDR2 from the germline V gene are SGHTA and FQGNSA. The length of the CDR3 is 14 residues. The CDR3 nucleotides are TGTGCCAGCAGCTTAGTGGCAGGGGGCCTAGAGCAGTACTTC. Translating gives CASSLVAGGLEQYF.

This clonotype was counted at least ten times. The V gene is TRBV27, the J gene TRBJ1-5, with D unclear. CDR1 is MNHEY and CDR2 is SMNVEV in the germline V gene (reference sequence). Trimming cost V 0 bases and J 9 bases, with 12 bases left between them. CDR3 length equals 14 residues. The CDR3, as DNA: TGTGCCAGCAGTTTATCTTTCGGGGTTAGGCCCCAGCATTTT. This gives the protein CASSLSFGVRPQHF.

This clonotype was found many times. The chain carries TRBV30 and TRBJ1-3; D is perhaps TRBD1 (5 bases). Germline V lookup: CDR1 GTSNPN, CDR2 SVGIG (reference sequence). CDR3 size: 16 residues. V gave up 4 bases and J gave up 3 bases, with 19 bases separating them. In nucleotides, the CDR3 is TGTGCCTGGAACAGGTGGCAGGGTGCGGGTGGAAACACCATATATTTT. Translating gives CAWNRWQGAGGNTIYF. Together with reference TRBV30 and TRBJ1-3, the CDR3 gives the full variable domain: SQTIHQWPATLVQPVGSPLSLECTVEGTSNPNLYWYRQAAGRGLQLLFYSVGIGQISSEVPQNLSASRPQDRQFILSSKKLLLSDSGFYLCAWNRWQGAGGNTIYFGEGSWLTVV.

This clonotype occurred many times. CDR3 in amino acids: CASSPPSKTVYGYTF. As DNA, the CDR3 is TGTGCCAGCTCACCACCGTCCAAGACTGTCTATGGCTACACCTTC. The J gene is TRBJ1-2, the V gene TRBV18; D unclear. The CDR3 consists of 15 residues. The germline V gene has CDR1 KGHSH and CDR2 LQKENI. V was trimmed by 0 bases and J by 4 bases, leaving 12 bases between them. Looking up the rest from reference TRBV18 and TRBJ1-2 gives the full variable domain: NAGVMQNPRHLVRRRGQEARLRCSPMKGHSHVYWYRQLPEEGLKFMVYLQKENIIDESGMPKERFSAEFPKEGPSILRIQQVVRGDSAAYFCASSPPSKTVYGYTFGSGTRLTVV.

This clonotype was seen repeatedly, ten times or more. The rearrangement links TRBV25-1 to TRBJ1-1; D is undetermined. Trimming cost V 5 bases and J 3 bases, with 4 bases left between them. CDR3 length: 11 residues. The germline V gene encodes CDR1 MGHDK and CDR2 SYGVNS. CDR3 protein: CASSYHTEAFF. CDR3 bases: TGTGCCAGCAGTTACCACACTGAAGCTTTCTTT.

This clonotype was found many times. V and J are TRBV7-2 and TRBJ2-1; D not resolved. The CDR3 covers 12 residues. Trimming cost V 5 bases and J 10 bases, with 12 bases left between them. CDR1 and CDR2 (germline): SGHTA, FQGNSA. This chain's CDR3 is CASSAPTREQFF. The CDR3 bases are TGTGCCAGCAGCGCACCCACGAGAGAGCAGTTCTTC.

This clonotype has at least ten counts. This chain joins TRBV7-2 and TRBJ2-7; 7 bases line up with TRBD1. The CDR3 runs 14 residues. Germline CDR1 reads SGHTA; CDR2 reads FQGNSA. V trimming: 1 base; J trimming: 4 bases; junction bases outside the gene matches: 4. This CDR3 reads CASSLGQGVYEQYF. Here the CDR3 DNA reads TGTGCCAGCAGCTTAGGGCAGGGGGTATACGAGCAGTACTTC.

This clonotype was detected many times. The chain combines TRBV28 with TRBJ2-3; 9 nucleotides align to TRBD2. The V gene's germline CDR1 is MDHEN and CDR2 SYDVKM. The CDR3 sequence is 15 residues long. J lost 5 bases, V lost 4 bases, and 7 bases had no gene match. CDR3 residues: CASSSWTSVGDTQYF. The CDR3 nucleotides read TGTGCCAGCAGTTCCTGGACTAGCGTCGGAGATACGCAGTATTTT.

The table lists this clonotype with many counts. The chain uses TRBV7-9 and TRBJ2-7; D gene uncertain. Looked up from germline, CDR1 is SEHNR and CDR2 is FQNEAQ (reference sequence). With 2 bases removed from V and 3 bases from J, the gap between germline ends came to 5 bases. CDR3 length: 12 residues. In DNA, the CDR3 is TGTGCCAGCAGCTTATCGGTCTACGAGCAGTACTTC. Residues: CASSLSVYEQYF.

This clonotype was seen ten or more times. CDR3 sequence: CASSHIRDRGRRNEQYF. In DNA, the CDR3 is TGTGCCAGCAGCCATATAAGGGACAGGGGAAGGAGGAACGAGCAGTACTTC. The chain couples TRBV28 to TRBJ2-7; 10 bases are a match to TRBD1. The junction had 16 bases not matched to a gene; V was cut back by 6 bases and J by 5 bases. The germline gives CDR1 MDHEN, CDR2 SYDVKM. The CDR3 extends over 17 amino acids.

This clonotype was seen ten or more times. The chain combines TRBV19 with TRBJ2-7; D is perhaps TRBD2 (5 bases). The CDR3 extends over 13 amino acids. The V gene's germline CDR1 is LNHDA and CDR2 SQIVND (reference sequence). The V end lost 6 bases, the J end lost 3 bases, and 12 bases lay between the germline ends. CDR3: CASRPNGGYEQYF. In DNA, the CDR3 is TGTGCCAGTAGACCCAACGGAGGCTACGAGCAGTACTTC. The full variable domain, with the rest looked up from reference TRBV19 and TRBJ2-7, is DGGITQSPKYLFRKEGQNVTLSCEQNLNHDAMYWYRQDPGQGLRLIYYSQIVNDFQKGDIAEGYSVSREKKESFPLTVTSAQKNPTAFYLCASRPNGGYEQYFGPGTRLTVT.

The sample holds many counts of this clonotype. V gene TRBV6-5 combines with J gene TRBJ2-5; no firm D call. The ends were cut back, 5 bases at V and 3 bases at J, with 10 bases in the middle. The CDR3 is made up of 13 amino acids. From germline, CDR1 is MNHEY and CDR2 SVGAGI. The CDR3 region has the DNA TGTGCCAGCAGTCCCCATACCAAAGAGACCCAGTACTTC. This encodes CASSPHTKETQYF.

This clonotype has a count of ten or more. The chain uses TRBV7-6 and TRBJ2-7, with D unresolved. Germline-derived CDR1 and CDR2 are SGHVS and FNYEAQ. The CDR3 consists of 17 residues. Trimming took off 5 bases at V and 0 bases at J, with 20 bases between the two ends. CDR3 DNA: TGTGCCAGCAGCCCCTATGGATTTGGGTCAATCTCCTACGAGCAGTACTTC. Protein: CASSPYGFGSISYEQYF.

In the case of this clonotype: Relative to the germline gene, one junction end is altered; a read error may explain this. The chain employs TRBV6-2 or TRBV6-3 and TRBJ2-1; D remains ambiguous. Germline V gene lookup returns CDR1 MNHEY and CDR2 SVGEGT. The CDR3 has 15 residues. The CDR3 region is CDSSPQCSSYNEQFF. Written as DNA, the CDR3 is TGTGACAGCAGTCCTCAGTGTAGCTCCTACAATGAGCAGTTCTTC.

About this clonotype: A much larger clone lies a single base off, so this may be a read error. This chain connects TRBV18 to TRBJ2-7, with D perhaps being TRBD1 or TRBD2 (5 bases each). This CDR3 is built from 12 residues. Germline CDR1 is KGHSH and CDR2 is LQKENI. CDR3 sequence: CVSSPGGVEQYF. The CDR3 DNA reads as TGTGTCAGCTCACCTGGGGGAGTCGAGCAGTACTTC. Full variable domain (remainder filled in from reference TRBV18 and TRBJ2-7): NAGVMQNPRHLVRRRGQEARLRCSPMKGHSHVYWYRQLPEEGLKFMVYLQKENIIDESGMPKERFSAEFPKEGPSILRIQQVVRGDSAAYFCVSSPGGVEQYFGPGTRLTVT.

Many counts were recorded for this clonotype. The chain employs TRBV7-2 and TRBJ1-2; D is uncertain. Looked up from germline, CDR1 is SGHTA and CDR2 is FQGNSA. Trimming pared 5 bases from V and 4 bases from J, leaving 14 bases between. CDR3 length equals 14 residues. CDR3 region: CASSGLGVGYGYTF. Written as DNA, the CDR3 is TGTGCCAGCAGCGGTTTGGGAGTCGGCTATGGCTACACCTTC.

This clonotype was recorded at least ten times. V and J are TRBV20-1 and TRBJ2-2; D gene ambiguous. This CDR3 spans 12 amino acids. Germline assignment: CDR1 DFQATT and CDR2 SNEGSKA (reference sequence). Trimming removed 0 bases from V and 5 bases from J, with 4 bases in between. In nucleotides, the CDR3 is TGCAGTGCTAGAGATAATACCGGGGAGCTGTTTTTT. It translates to CSARDNTGELFF.